The following is a T cell receptor (beta chain) sequence with its context. As yet, its antigen is unknown. It was RNA transcripts that yielded the amplified TCR beta CDR3 regions. HTBI primers drove first-round RT-PCR of the TCR CDR3. TCRdb reprocessed the multiplex PCR reads with MiXCR, giving one entry per CDR3 protein. The table lists about 400,000 distinct CDR3 sequences, around 15% of them singletons. The sample belongs to a study of T cells in Graves' hyperthyroidism and ophthalmopathy. Germline-derived CDR1 and CDR2 are SGHVS and FNYEAQ. This CDR3 is 17 amino acids long. The V and J ends lost 5 bases and 3 bases, in that order; junction bases with no gene match: 13. Exclusion of a patient resulted from uncontrolled infection, other autoimmune disease, pregnancy or lactation. Each 10 ml fresh peripheral blood draw supplied the PBMCs. The study's findings and limits: A median approximately 6.5 months before onset, the model predicted ophthalmopathy.

This receptor was obtained from a man aged 18-30 years with Graves' ophthalmopathy. The chain has TRBV7-6 and TRBJ2-1; TRBD2 matches at 7 bases. Sequencing used blood. CDR3 sequence: CASSRGTAGEVYNEQFF. In DNA, the CDR3 is TGTGCCAGCAGCAGGGGAACTGCGGGAGAGGTCTACAATGAGCAGTTCTTC. The complete variable domain, with remaining parts taken from reference TRBV7-6 and TRBJ2-1, reads GAGVSQSPRYKVTKRGQDVALRCDPISGHVSLYWYRQALGQGPEFLTYFNYEAQQDKSGLPNDRFSAERPEGSISTLTIQRTEQRDSAMYRCASSRGTAGEVYNEQFFGPGTRLTVL.